This TCR beta chain was obtained from a study of blood T cell repertoires in COVID-19. About the research overall: Donors in the United States, Italy and Spain gave samples during acute or convalescent COVID-19. The analysed material was cDNA or gDNA that came from T cells, B-cell-depleted T cells, or PBMCs.

Per the germline V gene, CDR1 is SNHLY and CDR2 is FYNNEI. V shed 6 bases and J 2 bases; nucleotides not matched to a gene: 4. The CDR3 runs to 15 residues. In the original processing: How many nucleated cells were present was estimated from reference gene primer amplification. Sequencing was performed with immunoSEQ multiplex PCR; in TCRdb, only in-frame clones are kept and a portion is missing. The V and J calls and the clone size are those of that table, but D and trimming were determined from the DNA. The table lists 36,000 or so clones, 90% of them singletons. This clonotype was obtained from a human donor in a cohort sampled during active COVID-19. The chain combines TRBV2 with TRBJ2-3; 11 nucleotides line up with TRBD2. Sequencing was performed on peripheral blood. The CDR3 sequence: CASRTSGALTDTQYF. CDR3 bases: TGTGCCAGCAGGACTAGCGGGGCTCTCACAGATACGCAGTATTTT.